This record looks at one TCR beta chain sequence and its context. Its cognate antigen is unknown. MiXCR, run by TCRdb on the reads, gives a single entry per CDR3 protein. The top ten clones hold under 9% of a sample with about 400,000 distinct CDR3 sequences, around 18% of them seen once. The CDR3 is 15 residues long. Germline CDR1 and CDR2: SEHNR and FQNEAQ (reference sequence). V was pared by 3 bases and J by 8 bases, with 6 bases of the junction left unmatched. The data derive from a study of T cell repertoires in cytomegalovirus infection. Across the whole study: Indicated by public TCR beta signatures were CMV infection and matching HLA type. Study-level findings and limits: Cumulated frequencies of public TCR beta families served to identify carriers of CMV plus the relevant HLA. What dominated the ex vivo response were HLA-C-restricted CMV-specific TCR beta clonotypes.

The V and J genes are TRBV7-9 and TRBJ2-1; 11 positions agree with TRBD2. Input material: PBMCs. The sequence was collected from a human donor in good health (CMV status not recorded). Some clones in this sample may be carry-over from other donors' samples. CDR3 in amino acids: CASSLTSGVYDEQFF. CDR3 DNA: TGTGCCAGCAGCTTGACTAGCGGGGTGTACGATGAGCAGTTCTTC.